Presented here are 18 T cell receptor beta chains from one specimen sequenced in a study of T cell repertoires and Cas9 in healthy adults. Some clones are missing from TCRdb's copy, which holds only in-frame ones; the method was immunoSEQ multiplex PCR. Of approximately 22,000 clones in the sample, roughly 90% were seen once. The sequenced sample was CD4+ effector T cells (CD127+, CD25-, CD137-, CD154-) from PBMCs; culture status not recorded. These TCRs come from a human donor in good health.

This chain links TRBV11-3 with TRBJ2-1; 7 bases fit TRBD1. There are 16 residues in the CDR3. Germline V gene data show CDR1 as SGHNT and CDR2 as YENEEA. V trimming: 0 bases; J trimming: 0 bases; junction bases outside the gene matches: 2. The DNA of the CDR3 is TGTGCCAGCAGCTTAGAAGGACAGGTCTCCTACAATGAGCAGTTCTTC. It translates to CASSLEGQVSYNEQFF.

The chain links TRBV27 to TRBJ1-5; D is uncertain. In germline, CDR1 is MNHEY, CDR2 SMNVEV (reference sequence). The CDR3 covers 12 residues. V was trimmed by 6 bases and J by 3 bases, leaving 6 bases between them. CDR3 DNA: TGTGCCAGCAGACAAACCAATCAGCCCCAGCATTTT. Translated, it gives CASRQTNQPQHF.

This clone came up once. The gene calls are TRBV9 and TRBJ2-6; TRBD1 matches 8 bases. The length of the CDR3 is 19 residues. Germline V gene lookup returns CDR1 SGDLS and CDR2 YYNGEE. With V trimmed by 4 bases and J by 2 bases, 14 bases remained unmatched. This CDR3 reads CASSWGQAGSNAGANVLTF. The CDR3 DNA sequence: TGTGCCAGCAGCTGGGGACAGGCTGGCTCGAATGCTGGGGCCAACGTCCTGACTTTC.

This clone came up a few times. The V call is TRBV12-5, the J call TRBJ1-1; maybe TRBD1 (5 bases). CDR3 length: 14 amino acids. The germline V gene encodes CDR1 LGHNT and CDR2 FRNRAP. Trimming took 6 bases from V and 0 from J, leaving 11 bases between them. The CDR3 coding sequence is TGTGCTAGTGGGTCCGGGACCATGAACACTGAAGCTTTCTTT. Translated: CASGSGTMNTEAFF.

This clone has just one count. The chain links TRBV19 to TRBJ1-1; no clear D. Looked up from germline, CDR1 is LNHDA and CDR2 is SQIVND (reference sequence). Trimming left V 3 bases short and J 2 bases short, with 10 bases between. CDR3 length: 14 residues. The CDR3: CASSILPANTEAFF. CDR3 sequence (DNA): TGTGCCAGTAGTATTCTCCCCGCCAACACTGAAGCTTTCTTT.

In nucleotides, the CDR3 is TGTGCCAGTAGGCCGGGGGGAGCTAGTGAAAAACTGTTTTTT. Translated: CASRPGGASEKLFF. This chain uses TRBV19 with TRBJ1-4, with D tentatively TRBD1 (5 bases). The CDR3 contains 14 residues. The V and J ends lost 6 bases and 7 bases respectively, with 15 bases between them. Germline V gives CDR1 LNHDA, CDR2 SQIVND (reference sequence).

The chain joins TRBV19 to TRBJ2-3, with D uncertain. In germline, CDR1 is LNHDA, CDR2 SQIVND (reference sequence). The CDR3 contains 13 residues. With 5 bases removed from V and 0 bases from J, the gap between germline ends came to 6 bases. As DNA, the CDR3 is TGTGCCAGTAGTCACGCCAGCACAGATACGCAGTATTTT. Encoded protein: CASSHASTDTQYF.

The chain carries TRBV4-1 and TRBJ2-2; no reliable D call. Per the germline V gene, CDR1 is MGHRA and CDR2 is YSYEKL. The CDR3 length is 16 residues. The V gene lost 4 bases and the J gene lost 4 bases, with 16 bases spanning the gap. DNA of the CDR3: TGCGCCAGCAGCCTCAACCCATCGAAGGTCACCGGGGAGCTGTTTTTT. It specifies CASSLNPSKVTGELFF.

CDR3 nucleotide sequence: TGCAGCGTCGAATCAGGAAAAACTAATGAAAAACTGTTTTTT. It yields the protein CSVESGKTNEKLFF. The rearrangement uses TRBV29-1 and TRBJ1-4, with D hard to call. The length of the CDR3 is 14 residues. CDR1 SQVTM and CDR2 ANQGSEA come from the germline V gene. V lost 6 bases and J lost 1, with 12 bases in between.

The chain joins TRBV5-6 to TRBJ2-3; 11 bases match TRBD2. Looked up from germline, CDR1 is SGHDT and CDR2 is YYEEEE. Trimming at V came to 4 bases and at J to 8 bases, leaving 9 bases not matched to a gene. This CDR3 is built from 15 residues. The CDR3 DNA is TGTGCCAGCAGCAGTAGCGGGGGGGCTTCAGTTACGCAGTATTTT. This translates into CASSSSGGASVTQYF.

This sequence joins TRBV4-2 and TRBJ2-4, with a tentative D call TRBD2 (7 bases). Germline V CDR1 and CDR2: LGHNA, YNFKEQ. The CDR3 sequence is 17 residues long. Trimming removed 0 bases at V and 7 bases at J, with 19 bases between. The DNA for the CDR3 is TGTGCCAGCAGCCAAGATCGGGGGGCGGGAGTGCAGAACATTCAGTACTTC. This gives the protein CASSQDRGAGVQNIQYF.

This clone has only one observation. The rearrangement joins TRBV5-5 to TRBJ2-7, with D perhaps TRBD1 (8 bases). The CDR3 has 15 amino acids. Germline V gene sequence: CDR1 SGHKS, CDR2 YYEKEE (reference sequence). V was cut by 3 bases and J by 6 bases, with 19 bases left in between. Here the CDR3 reads CASSSGTGGAGEQYF. CDR3 coding DNA: TGTGCCAGCAGCTCGGGCACAGGGGGGGCTGGCGAGCAGTACTTC.

This rearrangement joins TRBV10-1 to TRBJ1-5; a possible D gene is TRBD1 (5 bases). V shed 2 bases and J shed 0 bases, with 11 bases lying between them. The CDR3 is 16 residues long. Germline V gene sequence: CDR1 WNHNN, CDR2 SYGVQD (reference sequence). In DNA, the CDR3 is TGCGCCAGCAGTGAGCTGACAGAATATAGCAATCAGCCCCAGCATTTT. The encoded protein is CASSELTEYSNQPQHF.

V usage is TRBV6-5 and J usage is TRBJ1-1; no clear D gene. V was cut by 2 bases and J by 1 base, with 11 bases left in between. Germline CDR1 MNHEY, CDR2 SVGAGI. The CDR3 runs to 15 residues. The CDR3 here is CASSYGSLRNTEAFF. The CDR3 coding sequence is TGTGCCAGCAGTTACGGGTCACTGCGGAACACTGAAGCTTTCTTT.

The J gene is TRBJ2-1, the V gene TRBV5-5; D is tentatively TRBD1 or TRBD2 (6 bases each). CDR1 SGHKS and CDR2 YYEKEE come from the germline V gene (reference sequence). The CDR3 runs to 16 residues. V was pared by 1 base and J by 3 bases, with 14 bases between. The CDR3 region is CASSLKSGADYNEQFF. CDR3 bases: TGTGCCAGCAGCTTGAAATCGGGGGCTGACTACAATGAGCAGTTCTTC. Full variable domain (rest looked up from reference TRBV5-5 and TRBJ2-1): DAGVTQSPTHLIKTRGQQVTLRCSPISGHKSVSWYQQVLGQGPQFIFQYYEKEERGRGNFPDRFSARQFPNYSSELNVNALLLGDSALYLCASSLKSGADYNEQFFGPGTRLTVL.

This chain uses TRBV29-1 with TRBJ2-3; D remains unclear. CDR1 is SQVTM and CDR2 is ANQGSEA in the germline V gene. V shed 7 bases and J shed 2 bases, with 16 bases lying between them. The CDR3 runs 14 residues. CDR3 sequence: CSANLEANTDTQYF. As DNA, the CDR3 is TGCAGCGCCAACCTAGAGGCGAACACAGATACGCAGTATTTT.

The chain is built from TRBV19 and TRBJ2-3; tentative D call: TRBD2 (6 bases). The germline V gene encodes CDR1 LNHDA and CDR2 SQIVND (reference sequence). The CDR3 totals 17 residues. Trimming shortened V by 3 bases and J by 0 bases, and 16 bases separated the two germline ends. CDR3 in amino acids: CASSISGDSSSTDTQYF. In DNA form, the CDR3 reads TGTGCCAGTAGTATTTCGGGGGACTCCTCTAGCACAGATACGCAGTATTTT.

CDR3 DNA sequence: TGTGCCAGCAGCCACGAGCGACAGGGTGGGGAAAAACTGTTTTTT. Protein sequence: CASSHERQGGEKLFF. V gene TRBV28 combines with J gene TRBJ1-4, with 7 bases lining up with TRBD1. The junction had 12 bases not matched to a gene; V was cut back by 6 bases and J by 8 bases. Germline values: CDR1 MDHEN, CDR2 SYDVKM. The CDR3 is 15 amino acids. The full variable domain, its missing parts supplied by reference TRBV28 and TRBJ1-4, is DVKVTQSSRYLVKRTGEKVFLECVQDMDHENMFWYRQDPGLGLRLIYFSYDVKMKEKGDIPEGYSVSREKKERFSLILESASTNQTSMYLCASSHERQGGEKLFFGSGTQLSVL.